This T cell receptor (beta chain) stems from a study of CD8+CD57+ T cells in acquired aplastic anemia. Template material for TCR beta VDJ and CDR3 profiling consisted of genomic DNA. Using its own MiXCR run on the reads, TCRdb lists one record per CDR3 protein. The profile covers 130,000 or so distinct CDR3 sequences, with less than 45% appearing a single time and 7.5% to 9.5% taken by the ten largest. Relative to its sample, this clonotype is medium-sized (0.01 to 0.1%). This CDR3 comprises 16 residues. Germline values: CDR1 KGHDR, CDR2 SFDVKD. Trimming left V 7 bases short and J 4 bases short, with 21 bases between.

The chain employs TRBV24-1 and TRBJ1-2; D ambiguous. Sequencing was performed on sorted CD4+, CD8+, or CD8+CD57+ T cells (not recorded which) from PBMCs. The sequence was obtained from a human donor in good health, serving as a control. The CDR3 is CATSDPSLSDSYGYTF. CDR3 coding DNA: TGTGCCACCAGCGATCCAAGTCTGAGCGATTCCTATGGCTACACCTTC.